The 20 T cell receptor beta chains below all came from one sample that was sequenced in a study of T-cell reconstitution after alpha-beta-depleted transplantation in children. Unique molecular identifiers were incorporated into the prepared TCRbeta library. TCRdb re-analysed the PCR reads in MiXCR, keeping a single row per CDR3 protein. The table lists about 400,000 distinct CDR3 sequences, roughly 20% of them singletons. The specimen was PBMCs from the stem cell graft donor, collected from the stem cell graft. Receptors were obtained from a human donor who donated a stem cell graft to a child with acute myeloid leukemia.

The chain employs TRBV11-2 and TRBJ2-1; 8 nucleotides agree with TRBD2. V dropped 2 bases and J dropped 4; count of bases not matched to a gene: 1. Germline-derived CDR1 and CDR2 are SGHAT and FQNNGV. The CDR3 is 14 residues long. In DNA form, the CDR3 reads TGTGCCAGCAGCTTAATAGCGGGGTACAATGAGCAGTTCTTC. This codes for CASSLIAGYNEQFF.

This clonotype was recorded a few times. The CDR3 region has the DNA TGTGCCAGCAGTTCCCTAGGTCCGGGTGTAGCTTTCTTT. Amino acids: CASSSLGPGVAFF. V gene TRBV7-9 combines with J gene TRBJ1-1; D is unresolved. Germline-derived CDR1 and CDR2 are SEHNR and FQNEAQ (reference sequence). Trimming removed 6 bases at V and 10 bases at J, with 18 bases between. This CDR3 is 13 amino acids long. Complete variable domain (other parts from reference TRBV7-9 and TRBJ1-1): DTGVSQNPRHKITKRGQNVTFRCDPISEHNRLYWYRQTLGQGPEFLTYFQNEAQLEKSRLLSDRFSAERPKGSFSTLEIQRTEQGDSAMYLCASSSLGPGVAFFGQGTRLTVV.

The chain couples TRBV29-1 to TRBJ2-1, with TRBD2 identical over 7 bases. V lost 4 bases to trimming and J lost 4 bases; unmatched junction nucleotides: 16. This CDR3 has 17 residues. CDR1 and CDR2 (germline): SQVTM, ANQGSEA. Here the CDR3 reads CSVGGEDIAGRYNEQFF. CDR3 bases: TGCAGCGTTGGCGGAGAAGACATAGCGGGTCGTTACAATGAGCAGTTCTTC.

This clonotype has at least ten counts. V and J are TRBV7-2 and TRBJ2-7; 11 bases line up with TRBD2. The V gene end was trimmed by 5 bases and the J gene end by 5 bases; junction bases not matched to a gene: 5. Germline CDR1 is SGHTA and CDR2 is FQGNSA. This CDR3 has 14 residues. CDR3 residues: CASSPTSGSHEQYF. CDR3 DNA sequence: TGTGCCAGCAGCCCAACTAGCGGGAGTCACGAGCAGTACTTC. The complete variable domain, with remaining parts taken from reference TRBV7-2 and TRBJ2-7, reads GAGVSQSPSNKVTEKGKDVELRCDPISGHTALYWYRQSLGQGLEFLIYFQGNSAPDKSGLPSDRFSAERTGGSVSTLTIQRTQQEDSAVYLCASSPTSGSHEQYFGPGTRLTVT.

This rearrangement joins TRBV9 to TRBJ2-1; 9 nucleotides align to TRBD2. This CDR3 is built from 17 residues. Germline CDR1 is SGDLS and CDR2 is YYNGEE. V lost 3 bases, J lost 1 base, and 8 bases stayed unmatched. CDR3 sequence: CASSEEGSGSSYNEQFF. The CDR3 region has the DNA TGTGCCAGCAGCGAGGAGGGTAGCGGGAGTTCCTACAATGAGCAGTTCTTC. The whole variable domain, filled in from reference TRBV9 and TRBJ2-1, reads DSGVTQTPKHLITATGQRVTLRCSPRSGDLSVYWYQQSLDQGLQFLIQYYNGEERAKGNILERFSAQQFPDLHSELNLSSLELGDSALYFCASSEEGSGSSYNEQFFGPGTRLTVL.

V gene TRBV20-1 combines with J gene TRBJ2-4, with a weak D call TRBD2 (5 bases). Deletions cut 3 bases from V and 0 bases from J, with 9 bases between. CDR1 and CDR2 from the germline V gene are DFQATT and SNEGSKA (reference sequence). This CDR3 contains 14 residues. CDR3 in DNA: TGCAGTGCTAGTCCAGGACTAGCCAAAAACATTCAGTACTTC. It specifies CSASPGLAKNIQYF.

Points on this clonotype: Because it lacks the conserved phenylalanine or tryptophan at the end, this CDR3 is likely a read error. V and J are TRBV3-1 and TRBJ1-1; TRBD1 agrees at 11 bases. CDR1 is LGHDT and CDR2 is YNNKEL in the germline V gene (reference sequence). After removal of 4 bases from V and 4 bases from J, the junction contained 5 bases not matched to a gene. This CDR3 comprises 15 residues. CDR3 protein: CASSPFGTGGTEAFY. The CDR3 coding sequence is TGTGCCAGCAGCCCCTTTGGGACAGGGGGCACTGAAGCTTTCTAT.

In this sample, this clonotype turned up a few times. The chain joins TRBV5-4 to TRBJ2-7, with a weak D call TRBD1 (6 bases). Trimming took off 4 bases at V and 2 bases at J, with 10 bases between the two ends. Germline loops: CDR1 SGHNT, CDR2 YYREEE (reference sequence). This CDR3 is built from 13 residues. The CDR3 here is CASSAGTPYEQYF. As DNA, the CDR3 is TGTGCCAGCAGCGCCGGGACACCCTACGAGCAGTACTTC.

This clonotype occurred a few times. CDR3: CASTPELAGSYEQYF. The CDR3 coding sequence is TGCGCCAGCACGCCGGAACTAGCGGGCTCCTACGAGCAGTACTTC. J is TRBJ2-7 and V is TRBV10-2; 9 bases line up with TRBD2. J gave up 0 bases and V 7 bases, and 7 bases lay outside the gene matches. Germline loops: CDR1 WSHSY, CDR2 SAAADI. This CDR3 is built from 15 residues.

In its sample, this clonotype was seen many times. This chain uses TRBV29-1 with TRBJ2-5; tentative D call: TRBD2 (7 bases). The V end lost 0 bases, the J end lost 0 bases, and 14 bases lay between the germline ends. Germline assignment: CDR1 SQVTM and CDR2 ANQGSEA. The CDR3 length is 16 residues. This CDR3 is CSVEDWGGPYQETQYF. CDR3 bases: TGCAGCGTTGAAGATTGGGGGGGCCCGTACCAAGAGACCCAGTACTTC.

A few counts support this clonotype. The V gene is TRBV6-2 or TRBV6-3, the J gene TRBJ2-1; weak D call: TRBD1 (5 bases). The ends were cut back, 6 bases at V and 9 bases at J, with 12 bases in the middle. This CDR3 has 12 residues. Germline values: CDR1 MNHEY, CDR2 SVGEGT. CDR3 DNA: TGTGCCAGCAGCCAACAGGCTACTGAGCAGTTCTTC. As protein: CASSQQATEQFF.

This clonotype showed up just a few times. The chain joins TRBV18 to TRBJ2-3; D unresolved. Germline CDR1 reads KGHSH; CDR2 reads LQKENI. The length of the CDR3 is 14 residues. V lost 0 bases to trimming and J lost 0 bases, with 4 bases between them. CDR3 coding DNA: TGTGCCAGCTCACCACCGTCCAGCACAGATACGCAGTATTTT. It specifies CASSPPSSTDTQYF. Together with reference TRBV18 and TRBJ2-3, the CDR3 gives the full variable domain: NAGVMQNPRHLVRRRGQEARLRCSPMKGHSHVYWYRQLPEEGLKFMVYLQKENIIDESGMPKERFSAEFPKEGPSILRIQQVVRGDSAAYFCASSPPSSTDTQYFGPGTRLTVL.

This sequence joins TRBV10-3 and TRBJ2-7; 15 bases match TRBD2. This CDR3 is 16 amino acids long. Germline V gene data show CDR1 as ENHRY and CDR2 as SYGVKD. With 8 bases clipped from V and 6 bases from J, the junction kept 11 bases outside the gene matches. CDR3 region: CAIRDRGLAGGAEQYF. CDR3 sequence (DNA): TGTGCCATCCGGGACAGGGGACTAGCGGGAGGAGCCGAGCAGTACTTC.

This clonotype has only a few counts. The J gene is TRBJ2-3, the V gene TRBV4-3; perhaps TRBD1 as D (5 bases). CDR1 and CDR2 (germline): LGHNA, YSLEER. The CDR3 has 15 amino acids. The V gene lost 0 bases and the J gene lost 4 bases, with 11 bases spanning the gap. The CDR3 sequence is CASSQEGRAADTQYF. For the CDR3, the DNA is TGCGCCAGCAGCCAAGAAGGCAGGGCCGCAGATACGCAGTATTTT.

The chain has TRBV4-1 and TRBJ2-1; D gene uncertain. The CDR3 is 13 residues long. Trimming cost V 1 base and J 2 bases, with 3 bases left between them. CDR1 is MGHRA, CDR2 YSYEKL, per germline. The CDR3 DNA follows: TGCGCCAGCAGCCAAGTACCCTACAATGAGCAGTTCTTC. Its translation is CASSQVPYNEQFF.

The chain is built from TRBV29-1 and TRBJ1-2, with D possibly being TRBD1 (6 bases). The ends were cut back, 7 bases at V and 1 base at J, with 16 bases in the middle. Per germline, CDR1 SQVTM and CDR2 ANQGSEA. The CDR3 runs 14 residues. CDR3 in DNA: TGCAGCGCCCTACCGGGACATATTAACTATGGCTACACCTTC. This sequence encodes CSALPGHINYGYTF.

In this sample, this clonotype turned up a few times. This sequence joins TRBV4-1 and TRBJ2-7, with no clear D. CDR1 and CDR2 (germline): MGHRA, YSYEKL. This CDR3 is built from 11 residues. Trimming pared 1 base from V and 11 bases from J, leaving 9 bases between. CDR3 coding DNA: TGCGCCAGCAGCCAAGCGTCGGAGAAGTACTTC. Residues: CASSQASEKYF.

The rearrangement links TRBV30 to TRBJ2-7; a possible D gene is TRBD1 (5 bases). The V end was cut by 0 bases, the J end by 7 bases, with 7 bases between. The length of the CDR3 is 11 residues. Germline assignment: CDR1 GTSNPN and CDR2 SVGIG (reference sequence). CDR3 nucleotide sequence: TGTGCCTGGAGTGTTCAGGGTGAGCAGTACTTC. Protein sequence: CAWSVQGEQYF.

This clonotype occurred a few times. The rearrangement joins TRBV20-1 to TRBJ2-7; TRBD2 agrees at 8 bases. From germline, CDR1 is DFQATT and CDR2 SNEGSKA (reference sequence). The CDR3 is 14 residues long. J was trimmed by 3 bases and V by 6 bases; bases with no gene match: 10. The CDR3 DNA reads TGCAGTGCCGGGAGGGGGGTCACATACTACGAGCAGTACTTC. This sequence encodes CSAGRGVTYYEQYF.

This clonotype has a handful of counts. The chain has TRBV7-9 and TRBJ2-1; D remains ambiguous. CDR1 and CDR2 from the germline V gene are SEHNR and FQNEAQ (reference sequence). V lost 5 bases and J 5 bases, leaving 16 bases between the germline ends. There are 15 residues in the CDR3. The chain's CDR3 is CASSPQPIAHNEQFF. The CDR3 coding sequence is TGTGCCAGCAGCCCCCAACCAATAGCCCACAATGAGCAGTTCTTC.